This TCR beta chain was captured in a study of control samples from healthy donors and cancer patients. TCRdb keeps only in-frame clones here, not all; method: immunoSEQ multiplex PCR. The sample holds some 140,000 clones; about 94% are singletons and the top ten take around 5.4%. Input material: blood. The receptor comes from a man between 35 and 55 years old in good health.

The CDR3 DNA reads TGCGCCAGCAGCCCGGGACTAGGGGTCTACGAGCAGTACTTC. Protein sequence: CASSPGLGVYEQYF. V is TRBV4-3 and J is TRBJ2-7, with 8 nucleotides matching TRBD2. This CDR3 has 14 residues. The germline V gene encodes CDR1 LGHNA and CDR2 YSLEER. V was clipped by 4 bases and J by 3 bases; unmatched bases: 5.